This T cell receptor beta chain was obtained from a study of CD8 T cells in ankylosing spondylitis. Broader study findings: Matched synovial fluid from ankylosing spondylitis patients was reported to be enriched for disease-linked clones. A TCR beta motif of about eight highly homologous variants seemed to mark ankylosing spondylitis blood.

Germline V lookup: CDR1 SGHRS, CDR2 YFSETQ. The CDR3 consists of 14 residues. V lost 0 bases and J 5 bases, leaving 11 bases between the germline ends. Via MiXCR, TCRdb re-called the 5' RACE reads, giving one row per CDR3 protein. Of about 440,000 distinct CDR3 sequences listed, roughly 15% are singletons. This clonotype was seen a few times. Its target is unknown. The sample consisted of blood, either unsorted or a sorted T cell fraction (not recorded which). The sequence came from a male donor with ankylosing spondylitis. The chain combines TRBV5-1 with TRBJ1-2; no clear D gene. CDR3 nucleotide sequence: TGCGCCAGCAGCTTGGTAGCGGCAGCTTATGGCTACACCTTC. Translation gives CASSLVAAAYGYTF.